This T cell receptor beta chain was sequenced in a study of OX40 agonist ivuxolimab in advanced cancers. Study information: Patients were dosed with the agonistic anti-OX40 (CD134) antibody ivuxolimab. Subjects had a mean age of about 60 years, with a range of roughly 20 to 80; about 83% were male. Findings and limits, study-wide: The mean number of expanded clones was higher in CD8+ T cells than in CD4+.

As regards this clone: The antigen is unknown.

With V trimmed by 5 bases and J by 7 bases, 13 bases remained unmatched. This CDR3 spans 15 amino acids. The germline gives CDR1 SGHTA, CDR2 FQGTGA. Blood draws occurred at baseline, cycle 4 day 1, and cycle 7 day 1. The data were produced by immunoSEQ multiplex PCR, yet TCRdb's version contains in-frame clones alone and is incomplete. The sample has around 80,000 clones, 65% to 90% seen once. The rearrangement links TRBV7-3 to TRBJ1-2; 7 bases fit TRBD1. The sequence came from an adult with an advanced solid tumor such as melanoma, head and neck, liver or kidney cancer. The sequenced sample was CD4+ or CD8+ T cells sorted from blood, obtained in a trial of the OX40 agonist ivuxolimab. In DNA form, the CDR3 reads TGTGCCAGCAGCCAGTCGCCAGGGGGTATCGGTGGCTACACCTTC. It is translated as CASSQSPGGIGGYTF.